These 29 T cell receptor beta chains share one sample of origin, sequenced in a study of OX40 agonist ivuxolimab in advanced cancers. Using immunoSEQ multiplex PCR, the repertoire was profiled, and TCRdb retains in-frame clones only, with some absent. This sample yields tens of thousands of clones, of which 85% to 90% are seen a single time; about 2% belongs to the top ten. The sequenced sample was CD4+ or CD8+ T cells sorted from blood, obtained in a trial of the OX40 agonist ivuxolimab. Receptors originate from an adult with an advanced solid tumor such as melanoma, head and neck, liver or kidney cancer.

The V call is TRBV10-2, the J call TRBJ2-7, with TRBD1 matching over 9 bases. The V gene's germline CDR1 is WSHSY and CDR2 SAAADI. The CDR3 runs to 13 residues. The V segment lost 6 bases and the J segment 3 bases; nucleotides outside the gene matches: 3. The CDR3 is CASRGTGNYEQYF. The CDR3 DNA follows: TGCGCCAGCAGGGGGACAGGGAACTACGAGCAGTACTTC.

This chain connects TRBV5-1 to TRBJ2-5, with 12 nucleotides matching TRBD2. The CDR3 spans 17 residues. V was clipped by 4 bases and J by 3 bases; unmatched bases: 10. Germline V gives CDR1 SGHRS, CDR2 YFSETQ. The CDR3 spells CASSGGTSGRVEETQYF. In DNA, the CDR3 is TGCGCCAGCAGCGGGGGGACTAGCGGGCGGGTAGAAGAGACCCAGTACTTC.

The chain recombines TRBV19 with TRBJ1-2, with 9 bases identical to TRBD1. With 3 bases clipped from V and 6 bases from J, the junction kept 8 bases outside the gene matches. Germline values: CDR1 LNHDA, CDR2 SQIVND (reference sequence). The CDR3 is 15 amino acids. CDR3 sequence: CASSIMRDRVNGYTF. As DNA, the CDR3 is TGTGCCAGTAGTATCATGAGGGACAGGGTTAATGGCTACACCTTC.

This sequence joins TRBV5-1 and TRBJ1-2; 8 positions agree with TRBD1. The CDR3 length is 13 residues. The germline V gene has CDR1 SGHRS and CDR2 YFSETQ. The V and J ends lost 4 bases and 8 bases, in that order; junction bases with no gene match: 7. The CDR3: CASSVTGVGGYTF. The DNA of the CDR3 is TGCGCCAGCAGCGTGACAGGGGTGGGAGGCTACACCTTC.

V and J are TRBV5-6 and TRBJ2-3; TRBD2 matches 8 bases. Germline trimming cut 5 bases from V and 2 bases from J; bases unmatched to any gene: 7. The CDR3 extends over 15 amino acids. Per germline, CDR1 SGHDT and CDR2 YYEEEE. CDR3 region: CASRLLADLTDTQYF. The CDR3 nucleotides are TGTGCCAGCAGGCTACTAGCGGACCTCACAGATACGCAGTATTTT.

This chain uses TRBV6-5 with TRBJ2-4; TRBD2 might be the D (7 bases). The CDR3 sequence is 12 residues long. V lost 8 bases, J lost 6 bases, and 11 bases lay in between. The V gene's germline CDR1 is MNHEY and CDR2 SVGAGI. The CDR3 loop reads CASGGAANIQYF. CDR3 nucleotides: TGTGCCAGCGGGGGGGCCGCAAACATTCAGTACTTC.

The V call is TRBV18, the J call TRBJ1-2; no clear D. The CDR3 consists of 14 residues. Trimming pared 3 bases from V and 6 bases from J, leaving 14 bases between. Germline lookup yields CDR1 KGHSH and CDR2 LQKENI. As DNA, the CDR3 is TGTGCCAGCTCACCGGCAGCTGCCGACCATGGCTACACCTTC. Translated, it gives CASSPAAADHGYTF. The variable domain in full, with the rest retrieved from reference TRBV18 and TRBJ1-2, is NAGVMQNPRHLVRRRGQEARLRCSPMKGHSHVYWYRQLPEEGLKFMVYLQKENIIDESGMPKERFSAEFPKEGPSILRIQQVVRGDSAAYFCASSPAAADHGYTFGSGTRLTVV.

This clone was observed a few times. The V gene is TRBV19, the J gene TRBJ1-2; D call uncertain. This CDR3 is 11 amino acids long. Germline lookup yields CDR1 LNHDA and CDR2 SQIVND (reference sequence). The V end was cut by 3 bases, the J end by 1 base, with 0 bases between. CDR3 DNA: TGTGCCAGTAGTATTAACTATGGCTACACCTTC. Translating gives CASSINYGYTF.

The chain uses TRBV6-5 and TRBJ2-7; 10 positions agree with TRBD1. With 5 bases clipped from V and 5 bases from J, the junction kept 6 bases outside the gene matches. Germline V gives CDR1 MNHEY, CDR2 SVGAGI. The CDR3 runs to 14 residues. The DNA of the CDR3 is TGTGCCAGCAGTCGGACAGGGGGTATCAACGAGCAGTACTTC. This sequence encodes CASSRTGGINEQYF.

To note about this clone: Distinct nucleotide sequences in the sample also encode this CDR3. The J gene is TRBJ2-3, the V gene TRBV6-5; D is perhaps TRBD2 (6 bases). Germline CDR1 reads MNHEY; CDR2 reads SVGAGI. V lost 3 bases, J lost 0 bases, and 10 bases lay in between. This CDR3 contains 15 residues. CDR3 sequence reads: CASSYSGTSTDTQYF. DNA of the CDR3: TGTGCCAGCAGTTATTCCGGGACTAGCACAGATACGCAGTATTTT.

This clone was counted only a few times. The rearrangement joins TRBV7-9 to TRBJ1-5; D is unclear. V gave up 6 bases and J gave up 6 bases, with 9 bases separating them. There are 12 residues in the CDR3. CDR1 SEHNR and CDR2 FQNEAQ come from the germline V gene (reference sequence). The CDR3 bases are TGTGCCAGCAGTACTCTAGGTCAGCCCCAGCATTTT. Translated: CASSTLGQPQHF. The full variable domain, completed using reference TRBV7-9 and TRBJ1-5, is DTGVSQNPRHKITKRGQNVTFRCDPISEHNRLYWYRQTLGQGPEFLTYFQNEAQLEKSRLLSDRFSAERPKGSFSTLEIQRTEQGDSAMYLCASSTLGQPQHFGDGTRLSIL.

The genes are TRBV6-5 and TRBJ2-7; 9 nucleotides line up with TRBD1. Per germline, CDR1 MNHEY and CDR2 SVGAGI. The CDR3 consists of 14 residues. J gave up 3 bases and V 6 bases, and 6 bases lay outside the gene matches. CDR3 sequence (DNA): TGTGCCAGCAGCTCTGGGACAGGGATCTACGAGCAGTACTTC. Its translation: CASSSGTGIYEQYF.

The chain uses TRBV5-4 and TRBJ2-2, with D maybe TRBD2 (5 bases). Germline-derived CDR1 and CDR2 are SGHNT and YYREEE (reference sequence). The CDR3 is 15 amino acids. V lost 4 bases and J lost 2, with 12 bases in between. This chain's CDR3 is CASSPSGRNTGELFF. The CDR3 nucleotides are TGTGCCAGCAGCCCTTCGGGAAGAAACACCGGGGAGCTGTTTTTT.

This clone appeared once. The chain links TRBV5-1 to TRBJ1-1; no firm D call. The CDR3 is 15 residues long. Trimming left V 5 bases short and J 0 bases short, with 14 bases between. Germline V gene sequence: CDR1 SGHRS, CDR2 YFSETQ. The CDR3 DNA sequence: TGCGCCAGCAGTTCCCTCAGAGACATGAACACTGAAGCTTTCTTT. Its translation is CASSSLRDMNTEAFF.

This chain links TRBV2 with TRBJ1-1; the D is unclear. V lost 2 bases to trimming and J lost 1 base, with 5 bases between them. The CDR3 sequence is 13 residues long. Germline V lookup: CDR1 SNHLY, CDR2 FYNNEI. CDR3: CASSELSNTEAFF. The CDR3 DNA follows: TGTGCCAGCAGTGAACTCTCGAACACTGAAGCTTTCTTT.

This clone was observed once. The CDR3 coding sequence is TGTGCCAGCAGTTTACTCTCTAGCGGGAATAGAGATACGCAGTATTTT. Protein: CASSLLSSGNRDTQYF. The rearrangement links TRBV28 to TRBJ2-3, with TRBD2 matching 9 bases. V trimming: 2 bases; J trimming: 5 bases; junction bases outside the gene matches: 8. CDR1 and CDR2 from the germline V gene are MDHEN and SYDVKM. The CDR3 spans 16 residues. The full variable domain, completed using reference TRBV28 and TRBJ2-3, is DVKVTQSSRYLVKRTGEKVFLECVQDMDHENMFWYRQDPGLGLRLIYFSYDVKMKEKGDIPEGYSVSREKKERFSLILESASTNQTSMYLCASSLLSSGNRDTQYFGPGTRLTVL.

The rearrangement links TRBV9 to TRBJ2-2; 8 positions match TRBD2. CDR1 is SGDLS, CDR2 YYNGEE, per germline. The CDR3 consists of 16 residues. The V gene end was trimmed by 4 bases and the J gene end by 1 base; junction bases not matched to a gene: 6. The CDR3 is CASSPRLALNTGELFF. DNA for the CDR3: TGTGCCAGCAGCCCCAGACTAGCGCTGAACACCGGGGAGCTGTTTTTT.

The chain combines TRBV29-1 with TRBJ1-1; D is unclear. Germline V gene data show CDR1 as SQVTM and CDR2 as ANQGSEA. V lost 5 bases to trimming and J lost 1 base, with 14 bases between them. This CDR3 region has 14 residues. CDR3 in amino acids: CSVLRGMWNTEAFF. The CDR3 DNA follows: TGCAGCGTTCTGAGAGGCATGTGGAACACTGAAGCTTTCTTT.

This clone was picked up one time. The chain uses TRBV7-9 and TRBJ2-5, with D perhaps matching TRBD1 (6 bases). Trimming removed 5 bases at V and 5 bases at J, with 18 bases between. The CDR3 has 15 residues. CDR1 and CDR2 from the germline V gene are SEHNR and FQNEAQ (reference sequence). CDR3 protein: CASSPWDTGWETQYF. In DNA, the CDR3 is TGTGCCAGCAGCCCCTGGGACACGGGCTGGGAGACCCAGTACTTC.

The chain combines TRBV5-6 with TRBJ2-3, with D possibly matching TRBD1 (6 bases). Trimming pared 4 bases from V and 5 bases from J, leaving 14 bases between. The CDR3 loop spans 14 amino acids. From germline, CDR1 is SGHDT and CDR2 YYEEEE. CDR3 sequence: CASSPLQGLDTQYF. As DNA, the CDR3 is TGTGCCAGCAGCCCCCTACAGGGTCTAGATACGCAGTATTTT.

The chain joins TRBV19 to TRBJ2-7; a possible D gene is TRBD2 (6 bases). The V gene's germline CDR1 is LNHDA and CDR2 SQIVND (reference sequence). V dropped 3 bases and J dropped 6 bases, with 15 bases sitting between them. The CDR3 covers 14 residues. The CDR3 coding sequence is TGTGCCAGTAGTATCCCCGGGAGCGACCTCGAGCAGTACTTC. This sequence encodes CASSIPGSDLEQYF.

The V call is TRBV29-1, the J call TRBJ2-1, with D maybe TRBD2 (6 bases). Germline CDR1 reads SQVTM; CDR2 reads ANQGSEA. The CDR3 totals 13 residues. Trimming took 8 bases from V and 7 from J, leaving 18 bases between them. CDR3 in amino acids: CSCRGSAGNEQFF. CDR3 DNA sequence: TGCAGCTGCCGTGGGAGCGCGGGGAATGAGCAGTTCTTC.

CDR3: CASSFGAGGYEQYF. CDR3 coding DNA: TGCGCCAGCAGCTTTGGGGCGGGAGGGTACGAGCAGTACTTC. The chain uses TRBV5-1 and TRBJ2-5, with 9 nucleotides matching TRBD2. With the DNA end fitting TRBJ2-7 better, the J assignment may be wrong. Germline values: CDR1 SGHRS, CDR2 YFSETQ. The CDR3 length is 14 residues.

The CDR3 sequence is CASSLMGGNTGELFF. The CDR3 DNA follows: TGCGCCAGCAGCTTGATGGGCGGGAACACCGGGGAGCTGTTTTTT. The genes are TRBV5-1 and TRBJ2-2; no clear D gene. V lost 1 base and J 1 base, leaving 8 bases between the germline ends. The CDR3 totals 15 residues. In germline, CDR1 is SGHRS, CDR2 YFSETQ.

The chain combines TRBV6-5 with TRBJ1-1; TRBD1 agrees at 9 bases. V lost 6 bases to trimming and J lost 6 bases; unmatched junction nucleotides: 5. The CDR3 consists of 13 residues. Germline loops: CDR1 MNHEY, CDR2 SVGAGI. The CDR3 DNA follows: TGTGCCAGCAGCTCCGGGACAGGGTCTGAAGCTTTCTTT. It yields the protein CASSSGTGSEAFF.

The chain uses TRBV5-1 and TRBJ1-3; D gene uncertain. Trimming took 3 bases from V and 0 from J, leaving 13 bases between them. CDR1 and CDR2 (germline): SGHRS, YFSETQ. The length of the CDR3 is 16 residues. CDR3: CASSYGSSASGNTIYF. CDR3 DNA: TGCGCCAGCAGCTATGGAAGCTCAGCCTCTGGAAACACCATATATTTT.

J is TRBJ2-7 and V is TRBV5-5; D may be TRBD1 (5 bases). Germline V gene data show CDR1 as SGHKS and CDR2 as YYEKEE (reference sequence). V lost 0 bases and J 3 bases, leaving 10 bases between the germline ends. This CDR3 has 14 residues. The CDR3 loop is CASSLAPGNYEQYF. CDR3 nucleotides: TGTGCCAGCAGCTTGGCCCCAGGGAACTACGAGCAGTACTTC.

The rearrangement links TRBV7-2 to TRBJ2-7, with 9 nucleotides matching TRBD2. The CDR3 totals 15 residues. Germline assignment: CDR1 SGHTA and CDR2 FQGNSA. J lost 3 bases, V lost 4 bases, and 7 bases had no gene match. Written as DNA, the CDR3 is TGTGCCAGCAGCTCCGTAGCGGGAGTAGGCTACGAGCAGTACTTC. Residues: CASSSVAGVGYEQYF.

This chain joins TRBV5-4 and TRBJ2-2; 13 bases map to TRBD2. The junction had 4 bases not matched to a gene; V was cut back by 6 bases and J by 5 bases. This CDR3 is 15 amino acids long. The germline gives CDR1 SGHNT, CDR2 YYREEE (reference sequence). The CDR3: CASTPGLAGTGELFF. In nucleotides, the CDR3 is TGTGCCAGCACCCCGGGACTAGCGGGAACCGGGGAGCTGTTTTTT. The variable domain in full, completed from reference TRBV5-4 and TRBJ2-2, reads ETGVTQSPTHLIKTRGQQVTLRCSSQSGHNTVSWYQQALGQGPQFIFQYYREEENGRGNFPPRFSGLQFPNYSSELNVNALELDDSALYLCASTPGLAGTGELFFGEGSRLTVL.